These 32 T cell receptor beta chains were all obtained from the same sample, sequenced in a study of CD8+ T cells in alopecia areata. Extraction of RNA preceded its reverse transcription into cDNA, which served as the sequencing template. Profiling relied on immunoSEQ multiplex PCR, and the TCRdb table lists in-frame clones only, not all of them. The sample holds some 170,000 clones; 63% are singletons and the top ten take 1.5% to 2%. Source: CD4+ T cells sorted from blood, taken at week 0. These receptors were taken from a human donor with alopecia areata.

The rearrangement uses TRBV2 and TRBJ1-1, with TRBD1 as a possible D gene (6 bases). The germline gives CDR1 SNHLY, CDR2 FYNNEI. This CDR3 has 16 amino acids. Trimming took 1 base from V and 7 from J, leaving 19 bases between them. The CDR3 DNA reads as TGTGCCAGCAGTGAAGACAGGGTCCCAACTGGCGGTGAAGCTTTCTTT. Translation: CASSEDRVPTGGEAFF.

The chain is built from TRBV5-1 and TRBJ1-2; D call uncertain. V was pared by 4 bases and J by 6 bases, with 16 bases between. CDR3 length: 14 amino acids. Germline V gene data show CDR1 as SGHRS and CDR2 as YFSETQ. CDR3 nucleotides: TGCGCCAGCAGCACTACTCCTAATGGGGATGGCTACACCTTC. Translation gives CASSTTPNGDGYTF. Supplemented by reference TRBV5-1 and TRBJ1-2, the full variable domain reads KAGVTQTPRYLIKTRGQQVTLSCSPISGHRSVSWYQQTPGQGLQFLFEYFSETQRNKGNFPGRFSGRQFSNSRSEMNVSTLELGDSALYLCASSTTPNGDGYTFGSGTRLTVV.

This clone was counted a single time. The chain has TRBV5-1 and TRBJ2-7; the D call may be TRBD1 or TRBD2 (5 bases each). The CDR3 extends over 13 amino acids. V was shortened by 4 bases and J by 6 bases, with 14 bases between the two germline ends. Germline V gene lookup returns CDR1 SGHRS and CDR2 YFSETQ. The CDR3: CASSTGTASEQYF. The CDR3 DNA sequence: TGCGCCAGCAGCACTGGGACCGCCTCCGAGCAGTACTTC.

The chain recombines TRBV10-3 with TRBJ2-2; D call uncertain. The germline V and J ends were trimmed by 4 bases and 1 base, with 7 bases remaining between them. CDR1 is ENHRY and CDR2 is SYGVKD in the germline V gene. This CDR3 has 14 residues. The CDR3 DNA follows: TGTGCCATCAGTGGGTACGAGAACACCGGGGAGCTGTTTTTT. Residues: CAISGYENTGELFF.

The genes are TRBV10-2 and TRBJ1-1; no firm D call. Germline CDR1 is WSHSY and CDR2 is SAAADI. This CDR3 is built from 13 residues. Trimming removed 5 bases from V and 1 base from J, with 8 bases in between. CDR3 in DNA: TGCGCCAGCAGTAGTCAGAAGAACACTGAAGCTTTCTTT. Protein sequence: CASSSQKNTEAFF.

The CDR3 nucleotides read TGTGCTAGTGGTTTGAATACCCCAGATACGCAGTATTTT. It encodes CASGLNTPDTQYF. This chain uses TRBV12-5 with TRBJ2-3; D ambiguous. V was trimmed by 2 bases and J by 4 bases, leaving 7 bases between them. The CDR3 covers 13 residues. CDR1 is LGHNT, CDR2 FRNRAP, per germline.

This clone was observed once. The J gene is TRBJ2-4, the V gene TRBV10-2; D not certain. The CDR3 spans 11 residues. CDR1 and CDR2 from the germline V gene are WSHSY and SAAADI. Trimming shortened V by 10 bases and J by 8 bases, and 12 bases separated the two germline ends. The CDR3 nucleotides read TGCGCCACTACCGAGGCGGACATTCAGTACTTC. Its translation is CATTEADIQYF.

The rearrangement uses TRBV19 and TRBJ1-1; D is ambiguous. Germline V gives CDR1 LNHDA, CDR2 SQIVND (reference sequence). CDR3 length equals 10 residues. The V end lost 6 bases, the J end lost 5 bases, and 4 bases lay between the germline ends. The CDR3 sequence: CASRGTEAFF. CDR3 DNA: TGTGCCAGTAGAGGGACTGAAGCTTTCTTT.

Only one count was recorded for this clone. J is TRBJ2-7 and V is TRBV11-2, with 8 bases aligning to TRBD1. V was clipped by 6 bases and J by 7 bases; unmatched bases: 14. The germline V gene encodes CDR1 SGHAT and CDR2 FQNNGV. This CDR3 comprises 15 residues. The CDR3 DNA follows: TGTGCCAGCAGTCGACGAGGACAGGGAAGGTGGGAGCAGTACTTC. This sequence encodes CASSRRGQGRWEQYF.

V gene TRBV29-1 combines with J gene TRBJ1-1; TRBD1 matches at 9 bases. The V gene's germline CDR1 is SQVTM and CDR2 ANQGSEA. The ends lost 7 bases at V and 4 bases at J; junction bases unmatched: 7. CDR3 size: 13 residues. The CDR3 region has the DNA TGCAGCGCCGACAGGGGGGGAGGCACTGAAGCTTTCTTT. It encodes CSADRGGGTEAFF.

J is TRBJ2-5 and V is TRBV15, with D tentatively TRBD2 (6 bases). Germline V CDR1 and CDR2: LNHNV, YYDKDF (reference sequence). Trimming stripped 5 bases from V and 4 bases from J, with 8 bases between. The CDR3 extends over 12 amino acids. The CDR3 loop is CATSLRGETQYF. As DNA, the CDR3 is TGTGCCACCAGCTTGCGGGGAGAGACCCAGTACTTC.

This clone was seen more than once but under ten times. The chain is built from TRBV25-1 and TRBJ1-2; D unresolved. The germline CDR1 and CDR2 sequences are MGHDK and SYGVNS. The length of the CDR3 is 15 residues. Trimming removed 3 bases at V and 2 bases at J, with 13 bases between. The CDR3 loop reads CASSDEGWGNYGYTF. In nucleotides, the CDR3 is TGTGCCAGCAGTGATGAGGGCTGGGGAAACTATGGCTACACCTTC.

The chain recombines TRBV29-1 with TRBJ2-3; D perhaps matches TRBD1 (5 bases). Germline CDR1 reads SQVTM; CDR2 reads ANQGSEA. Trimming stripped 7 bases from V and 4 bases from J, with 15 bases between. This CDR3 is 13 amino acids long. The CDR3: CSAIRQGADTQYF. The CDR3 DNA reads TGCAGCGCCATCCGGCAGGGCGCAGATACGCAGTATTTT.

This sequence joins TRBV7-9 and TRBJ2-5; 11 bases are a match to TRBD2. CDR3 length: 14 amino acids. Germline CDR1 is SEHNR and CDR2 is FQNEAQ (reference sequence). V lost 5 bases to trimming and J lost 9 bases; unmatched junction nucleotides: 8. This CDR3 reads CASSLGTSGRAQYF. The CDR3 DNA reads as TGTGCCAGCAGCCTAGGGACTAGCGGCAGGGCCCAGTACTTC.

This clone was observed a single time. CDR3 loop: CASSPEGPQPQHF. Written as DNA, the CDR3 is TGCGCCAGCAGCCCGGAGGGCCCTCAGCCCCAGCATTTT. This chain joins TRBV5-1 and TRBJ1-5, with no clear D. The CDR3 sequence is 13 residues long. Germline CDR1 reads SGHRS; CDR2 reads YFSETQ. The ends were cut back, 4 bases at V and 6 bases at J, with 11 bases in the middle.

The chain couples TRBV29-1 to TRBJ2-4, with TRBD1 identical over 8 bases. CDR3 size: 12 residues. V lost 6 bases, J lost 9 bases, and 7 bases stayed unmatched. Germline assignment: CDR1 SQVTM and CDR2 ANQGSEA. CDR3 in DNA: TGCAGCGTCGTGACAGGGGCGGGCATTCAGTACTTC. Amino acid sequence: CSVVTGAGIQYF.

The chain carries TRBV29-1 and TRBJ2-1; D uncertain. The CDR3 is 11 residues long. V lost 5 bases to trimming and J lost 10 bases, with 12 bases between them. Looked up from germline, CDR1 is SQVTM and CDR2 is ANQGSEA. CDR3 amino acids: CSVSPQWEQFF. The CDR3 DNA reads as TGCAGCGTTTCCCCGCAATGGGAGCAGTTCTTC.

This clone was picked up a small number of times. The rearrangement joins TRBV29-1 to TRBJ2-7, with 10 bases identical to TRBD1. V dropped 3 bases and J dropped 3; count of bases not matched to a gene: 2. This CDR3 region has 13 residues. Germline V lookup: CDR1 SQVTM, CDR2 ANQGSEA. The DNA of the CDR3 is TGCAGCGTTGAGGGACAGGGGAACTACGAGCAGTACTTC. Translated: CSVEGQGNYEQYF.

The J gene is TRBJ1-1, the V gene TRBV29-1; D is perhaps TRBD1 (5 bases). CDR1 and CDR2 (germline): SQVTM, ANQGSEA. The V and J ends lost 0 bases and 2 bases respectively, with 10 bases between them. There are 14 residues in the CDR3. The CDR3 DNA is TGCAGCGTTGAAGATTCAGGGATCAACACTGAAGCTTTCTTT. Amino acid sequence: CSVEDSGINTEAFF.

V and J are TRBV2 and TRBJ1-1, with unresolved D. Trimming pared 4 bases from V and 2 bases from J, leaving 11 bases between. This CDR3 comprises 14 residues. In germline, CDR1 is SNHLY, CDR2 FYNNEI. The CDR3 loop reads CASSVTWPNTEAFF. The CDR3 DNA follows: TGTGCCAGCAGTGTGACTTGGCCCAACACTGAAGCTTTCTTT.

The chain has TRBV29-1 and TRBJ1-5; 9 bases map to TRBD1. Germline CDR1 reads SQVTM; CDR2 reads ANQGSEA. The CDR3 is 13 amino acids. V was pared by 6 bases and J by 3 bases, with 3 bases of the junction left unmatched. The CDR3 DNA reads TGCAGCGTGGGACAGGGCGACAATCAGCCCCAGCATTTT. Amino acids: CSVGQGDNQPQHF. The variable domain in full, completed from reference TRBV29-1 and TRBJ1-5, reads SAVISQKPSRDICQRGTSLTIQCQVDSQVTMMFWYRQQPGQSLTLIATANQGSEATYESGFVIDKFPISRPNLTFSTLTVSNMSPEDSSIYLCSVGQGDNQPQHFGDGTRLSIL.

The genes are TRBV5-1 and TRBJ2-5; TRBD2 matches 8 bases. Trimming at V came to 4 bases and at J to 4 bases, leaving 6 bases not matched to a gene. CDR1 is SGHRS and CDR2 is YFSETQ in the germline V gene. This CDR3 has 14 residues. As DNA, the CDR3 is TGCGCCAGCAGCCCACCCCGGGGGGGAGAGACCCAGTACTTC. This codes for CASSPPRGGETQYF.

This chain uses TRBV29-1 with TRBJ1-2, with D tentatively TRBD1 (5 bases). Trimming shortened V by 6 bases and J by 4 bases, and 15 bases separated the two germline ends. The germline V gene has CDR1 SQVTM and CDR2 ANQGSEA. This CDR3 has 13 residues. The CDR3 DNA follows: TGCAGCGTCTCGCCGCGACAGACCTATGGCTACACCTTC. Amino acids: CSVSPRQTYGYTF.

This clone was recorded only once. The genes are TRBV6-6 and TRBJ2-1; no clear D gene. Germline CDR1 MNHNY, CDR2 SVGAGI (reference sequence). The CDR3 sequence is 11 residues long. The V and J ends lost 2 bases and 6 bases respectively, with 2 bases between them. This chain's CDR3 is CASSYPNEQFF. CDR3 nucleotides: TGTGCCAGCAGTTACCCCAATGAGCAGTTCTTC.

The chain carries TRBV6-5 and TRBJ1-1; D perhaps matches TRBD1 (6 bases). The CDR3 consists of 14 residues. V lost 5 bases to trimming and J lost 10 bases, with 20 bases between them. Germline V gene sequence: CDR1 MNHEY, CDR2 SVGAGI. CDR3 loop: CASSVDRWTIGAFF. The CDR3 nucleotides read TGTGCCAGCAGTGTCGACAGGTGGACAATCGGAGCTTTCTTT.

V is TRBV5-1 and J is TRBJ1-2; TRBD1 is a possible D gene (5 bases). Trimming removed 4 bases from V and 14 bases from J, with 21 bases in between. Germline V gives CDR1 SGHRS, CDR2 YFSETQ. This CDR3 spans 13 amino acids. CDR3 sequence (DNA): TGCGCCAGCAGCCCTAGGGACGGGGGACTTGGGACCTTC. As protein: CASSPRDGGLGTF.

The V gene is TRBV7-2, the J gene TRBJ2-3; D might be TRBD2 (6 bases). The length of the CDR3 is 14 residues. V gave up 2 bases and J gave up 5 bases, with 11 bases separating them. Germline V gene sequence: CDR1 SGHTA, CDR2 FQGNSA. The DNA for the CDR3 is TGTGCCAGCAGCTTATCCGGGACTTTAGATACGCAGTATTTT. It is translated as CASSLSGTLDTQYF.

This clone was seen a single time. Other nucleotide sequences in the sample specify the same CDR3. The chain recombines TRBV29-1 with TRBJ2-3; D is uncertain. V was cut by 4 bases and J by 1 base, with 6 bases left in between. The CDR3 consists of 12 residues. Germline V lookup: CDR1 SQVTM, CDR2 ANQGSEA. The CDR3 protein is CSVGPGTDTQYF. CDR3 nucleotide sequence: TGCAGCGTTGGTCCCGGCACAGATACGCAGTATTTT.

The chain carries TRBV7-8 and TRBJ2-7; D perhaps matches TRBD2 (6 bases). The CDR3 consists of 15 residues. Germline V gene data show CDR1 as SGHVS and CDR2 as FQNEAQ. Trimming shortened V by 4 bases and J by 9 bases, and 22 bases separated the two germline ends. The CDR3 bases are TGTGCCAGCAGCTCACCGGGACTGGGGAAGACGGCGCAGTACTTC. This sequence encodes CASSSPGLGKTAQYF.

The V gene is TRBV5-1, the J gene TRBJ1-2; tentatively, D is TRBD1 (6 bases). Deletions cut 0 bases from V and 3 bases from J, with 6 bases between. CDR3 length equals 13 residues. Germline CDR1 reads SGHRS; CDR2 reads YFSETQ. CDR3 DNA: TGCGCCAGCAGCTTGGACAGGGACTATGGCTACACCTTC. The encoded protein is CASSLDRDYGYTF.

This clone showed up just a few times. CDR3 residues: CAWSGYNRRTDTF. In DNA, the CDR3 is TGTGCCTGGAGTGGATACAACAGGAGGACGGACACCTTC. This chain joins TRBV30 and TRBJ1-2; TRBD1 is a possible D gene (5 bases). Trimming took off 1 base at V and 12 bases at J, with 18 bases between the two ends. CDR1 and CDR2 (germline): GTSNPN, SVGIG (reference sequence). This CDR3 is built from 13 residues.

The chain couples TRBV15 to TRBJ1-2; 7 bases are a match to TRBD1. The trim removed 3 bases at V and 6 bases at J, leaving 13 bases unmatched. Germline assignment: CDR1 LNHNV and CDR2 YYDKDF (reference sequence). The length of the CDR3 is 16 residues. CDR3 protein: CATSSQGTERRNGYTF. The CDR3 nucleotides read TGTGCCACCAGCAGCCAAGGGACAGAAAGACGTAATGGCTACACCTTC. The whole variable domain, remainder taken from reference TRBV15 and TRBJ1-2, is DAMVIQNPRYQVTQFGKPVTLSCSQTLNHNVMYWYQQKSSQAPKLLFHYYDKDFNNEADTPDNFQSRRPNTSFCFLDIRSPGLGDTAMYLCATSSQGTERRNGYTFGSGTRLTVV.